These 8 T cell receptor beta chains were sequenced from one sample in a study of T cell responses to AZD1222 COVID-19 vaccine. Produced via immunoSEQ multiplex PCR; TCRdb's table is partial and in-frame only. In the table there are tens of thousands of clones, around 90% of which are singletons. Sequencing used peripheral blood, obtained on day 0 of AZD1222 vaccination. All receptors derive from an adult in good health.

CDR3 in amino acids: CAISEGSGGPEQFF. The CDR3, as DNA: TGTGCCATCAGTGAAGGGTCAGGGGGCCCTGAGCAGTTCTTC. The chain combines TRBV10-3 with TRBJ2-1; TRBD1 aligns across 8 bases. The J segment lost 9 bases and the V segment lost 3 bases, leaving 7 bases of the junction unmatched. This CDR3 region has 14 residues. Germline CDR1 is ENHRY and CDR2 is SYGVKD.

As DNA, the CDR3 is TGTGCCAGCAGTTACTCCCTTCAGACAGCGCCCAGCCAGCCCCAGCATTTT. Translated: CASSYSLQTAPSQPQHF. V is TRBV6-2 or TRBV6-3 and J is TRBJ1-5; the D gene is possibly TRBD1 (5 bases). The CDR3 loop spans 17 amino acids. Germline-derived CDR1 and CDR2 are MNHEY and SVGEGT. Trimming pared 0 bases from V and 7 bases from J, leaving 19 bases between.

J is TRBJ2-3 and V is TRBV6-2 or TRBV6-3, with TRBD2 matching 14 bases. The V gene end was trimmed by 2 bases and the J gene end by 6 bases; junction bases not matched to a gene: 4. From germline, CDR1 is MNHEY and CDR2 SVGEGT. The CDR3 runs 16 residues. This CDR3 is CASSYGLAGGSDTQYF. The CDR3 DNA reads as TGTGCCAGCAGTTACGGACTAGCGGGAGGATCGGATACGCAGTATTTT.

V gene TRBV6-5 combines with J gene TRBJ2-7, with 9 bases identical to TRBD1. There are 13 residues in the CDR3. The V gene end was trimmed by 4 bases and the J gene end by 6 bases; junction bases not matched to a gene: 4. CDR1 and CDR2 from the germline V gene are MNHEY and SVGAGI. CDR3 sequence: CASSSNRGREQYF. CDR3 sequence (DNA): TGTGCCAGCAGTTCTAACAGGGGGCGCGAGCAGTACTTC.

This rearrangement joins TRBV5-1 to TRBJ1-4; 7 bases are shared with TRBD1. Trimming took 1 base from V and 7 from J; bases not matched to a gene: 4. The CDR3 extends over 14 amino acids. Germline V gives CDR1 SGHRS, CDR2 YFSETQ. The CDR3 region is CASSLRGQGEKLFF. CDR3 bases: TGCGCCAGCAGCTTGAGGGGGCAGGGTGAAAAACTGTTTTTT.

The chain uses TRBV12-1 and TRBJ1-1; TRBD1, as called in the table, went unchecked against the DNA. TRBV12-1 is a documented pseudogene. This CDR3 has 17 residues. The CDR3 sequence is CASSFAGDRDKNTEAFF. CDR3 sequence (DNA): TGTGCCAGCAGCTTTGCTGGGGACAGGGACAAGAACACTGAAGCTTTCTTT.

This chain links TRBV28 with TRBJ2-7; no clear D. CDR3 length equals 11 residues. The germline CDR1 and CDR2 sequences are MDHEN and SYDVKM. V was pared by 2 bases and J by 2 bases, with 1 base between. The CDR3 DNA reads TGTGCCAGCAGTTTAACCTACGAGCAGTACTTC. It codes for CASSLTYEQYF.

This chain links TRBV24-1 with TRBJ2-1; D is ambiguous. The V and J ends lost 4 bases and 6 bases respectively, with 18 bases between them. This CDR3 is built from 16 residues. Germline lookup yields CDR1 KGHDR and CDR2 SFDVKD. CDR3 amino acids: CATSEPTATRPNEQFF. CDR3 in DNA: TGTGCCACCAGTGAACCGACTGCCACGCGCCCCAATGAGCAGTTCTTC.